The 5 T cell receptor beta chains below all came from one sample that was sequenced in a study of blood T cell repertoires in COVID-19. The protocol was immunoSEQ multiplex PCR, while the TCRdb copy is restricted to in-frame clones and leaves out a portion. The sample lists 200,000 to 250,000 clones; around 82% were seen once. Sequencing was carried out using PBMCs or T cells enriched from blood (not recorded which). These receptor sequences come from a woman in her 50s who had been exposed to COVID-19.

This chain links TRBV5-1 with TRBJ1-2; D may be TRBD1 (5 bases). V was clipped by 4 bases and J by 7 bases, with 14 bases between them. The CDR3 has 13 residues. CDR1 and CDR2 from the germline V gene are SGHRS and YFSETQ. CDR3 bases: TGCGCCAGCAGCCCGCAGGGTAAGAGTGGCTACACCTTC. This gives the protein CASSPQGKSGYTF.

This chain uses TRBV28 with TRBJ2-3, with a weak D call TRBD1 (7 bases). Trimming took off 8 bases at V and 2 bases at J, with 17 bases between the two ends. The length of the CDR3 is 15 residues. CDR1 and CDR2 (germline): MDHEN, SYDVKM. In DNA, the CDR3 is TGTGCCAGCTGGAGGGCAGGGGGTGACACAGATACGCAGTATTTT. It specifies CASWRAGGDTDTQYF.

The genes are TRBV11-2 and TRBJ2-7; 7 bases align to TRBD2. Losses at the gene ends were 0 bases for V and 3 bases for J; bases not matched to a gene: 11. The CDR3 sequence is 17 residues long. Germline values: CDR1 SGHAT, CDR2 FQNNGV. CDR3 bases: TGTGCCAGCAGCTTAGAGTGGGGGGGATCTAAGGGCTACGAGCAGTACTTC. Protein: CASSLEWGGSKGYEQYF.

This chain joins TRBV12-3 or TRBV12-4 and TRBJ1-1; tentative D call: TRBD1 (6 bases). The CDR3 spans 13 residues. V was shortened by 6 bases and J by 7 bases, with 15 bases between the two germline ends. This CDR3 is CASSIQGSYEAFF. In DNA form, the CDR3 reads TGTGCCAGCAGCATACAGGGTAGTTATGAAGCTTTCTTT.

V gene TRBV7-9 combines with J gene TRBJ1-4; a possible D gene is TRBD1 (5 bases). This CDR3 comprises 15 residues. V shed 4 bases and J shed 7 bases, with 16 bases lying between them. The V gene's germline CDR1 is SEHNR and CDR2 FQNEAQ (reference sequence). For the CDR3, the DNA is TGTGCCAGCAGCTACCAAGCAGGGTATGGTGAAAAACTGTTTTTT. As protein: CASSYQAGYGEKLFF. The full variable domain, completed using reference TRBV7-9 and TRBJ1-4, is DTGVSQNPRHKITKRGQNVTFRCDPISEHNRLYWYRQTLGQGPEFLTYFQNEAQLEKSRLLSDRFSAERPKGSFSTLEIQRTEQGDSAMYLCASSYQAGYGEKLFFGSGTQLSVL.